The 22 T cell receptor beta chains given below trace back to one sample, sequenced in a study of OX40 agonist ivuxolimab in advanced cancers. Profiling relied on immunoSEQ multiplex PCR, and the TCRdb table lists in-frame clones only, not all of them. Seen here are fewer than 55,000 clones, around 85% observed once, and the top ten hold 11% to 15%. The material sequenced was CD4+ or CD8+ T cells sorted from blood, taken in a trial of the OX40 agonist ivuxolimab. These receptors came from an adult with an advanced solid tumor such as melanoma, head and neck, liver or kidney cancer.

This chain joins TRBV6-5 and TRBJ2-7; D gene ambiguous. Trimming took 4 bases from V and 0 from J, leaving 10 bases between them. Per the germline V gene, CDR1 is MNHEY and CDR2 is SVGAGI. This CDR3 region has 14 residues. As DNA, the CDR3 is TGTGCCAGCAGTTCGACACAGACCTCCTACGAGCAGTACTTC. Its protein is CASSSTQTSYEQYF.

The genes are TRBV11-1 and TRBJ2-1; D perhaps matches TRBD1 (5 bases). This CDR3 region has 17 residues. V was pared by 1 base and J by 6 bases, with 19 bases between. Germline V gene data show CDR1 as SGHAT and CDR2 as FQDESV (reference sequence). CDR3 nucleotide sequence: TGTGCCAGCAGCTTAGAAGGAGACAGTTATCGAGGCAATGAGCAGTTCTTC. It yields the protein CASSLEGDSYRGNEQFF.

The J gene is TRBJ2-1, the V gene TRBV9, with no clear D. CDR3 size: 14 residues. Germline loops: CDR1 SGDLS, CDR2 YYNGEE. V lost 3 bases, J lost 0 bases, and 7 bases lay in between. In nucleotides, the CDR3 is TGTGCCAGCAGCGACATTACCTCCTACAATGAGCAGTTCTTC. Translating it yields CASSDITSYNEQFF.

The chain uses TRBV13 and TRBJ2-1; TRBD1 matches at 10 bases. The CDR3 has 17 residues. Germline CDR1 is PRHDT and CDR2 is FYEKMQ (reference sequence). Trimming at V came to 2 bases and at J to 3 bases, leaving 7 bases not matched to a gene. The CDR3 coding sequence is TGTGCCAGCAGCTTATCCGGGACAGGGGATTTCTACAATGAGCAGTTCTTC. It codes for CASSLSGTGDFYNEQFF.

V usage is TRBV7-9 and J usage is TRBJ1-1; D ambiguous. CDR1 is SEHNR, CDR2 FQNEAQ, per germline (reference sequence). The CDR3 extends over 15 amino acids. Trimming took 4 bases from V and 1 from J, leaving 13 bases between them. CDR3 amino acids: CASSSPGSRNTEAFF. The DNA for the CDR3 is TGTGCCAGCAGCTCCCCAGGTTCAAGGAACACTGAAGCTTTCTTT.

The V and J genes are TRBV4-3 and TRBJ1-2, with 9 bases matching TRBD1. This CDR3 comprises 16 residues. CDR1 LGHNA and CDR2 YSLEER come from the germline V gene. Unmatched junction bases numbered 10, after V lost 0 bases and J lost 8 bases. This chain's CDR3 is CASSQDLGTGPRGYTF. DNA for the CDR3: TGCGCCAGCAGCCAAGATTTGGGGACAGGGCCTCGGGGCTACACCTTC.

In the case of this clone: The identical CDR3 is also encoded by other nucleotide sequences in the sample. The V and J genes are TRBV27 and TRBJ1-1; no reliable D call. The V and J ends lost 6 bases and 3 bases respectively, with 11 bases between them. The CDR3 is 13 residues long. Per the germline V gene, CDR1 is MNHEY and CDR2 is SMNVEV (reference sequence). CDR3 DNA sequence: TGTGCCAGCAGCCTGAGTGGTTACACTGAAGCTTTCTTT. It specifies CASSLSGYTEAFF.

This clone has a single count. The J gene is TRBJ2-3, the V gene TRBV27; 8 bases map to TRBD2. Per the germline V gene, CDR1 is MNHEY and CDR2 is SMNVEV (reference sequence). This CDR3 has 13 amino acids. The CDR3 DNA sequence: TGTGCTTGCTCAGCGGGGGTTGGAGATACGCAGTATTTT. It specifies CACSAGVGDTQYF.

The V and J genes are TRBV9 and TRBJ1-2; 8 bases are a match to TRBD1. The CDR3 extends over 13 amino acids. V dropped 7 bases and J dropped 3; count of bases not matched to a gene: 5. Germline CDR1 SGDLS, CDR2 YYNGEE. The CDR3 loop is CASRGQGHYGYTF. CDR3 bases: TGTGCCAGCCGCGGACAGGGACACTATGGCTACACCTTC. The variable domain in full, with the rest retrieved from reference TRBV9 and TRBJ1-2, is DSGVTQTPKHLITATGQRVTLRCSPRSGDLSVYWYQQSLDQGLQFLIQYYNGEERAKGNILERFSAQQFPDLHSELNLSSLELGDSALYFCASRGQGHYGYTFGSGTRLTVV.

This clone was picked up a small number of times. The V gene is TRBV5-1, the J gene TRBJ2-7; D is possibly TRBD1 (5 bases). Germline CDR1 SGHRS, CDR2 YFSETQ. The CDR3 consists of 12 residues. With 6 bases removed from V and 3 bases from J, the gap between germline ends came to 10 bases. CDR3 DNA sequence: TGCGCCAGCAATTTAGGGGACTACGAGCAGTACTTC. Protein product: CASNLGDYEQYF.

The rearrangement uses TRBV5-1 and TRBJ2-1; 7 bases agree with TRBD1. The CDR3 consists of 13 residues. V was pared by 4 bases and J by 6 bases, with 4 bases of the junction left unmatched. CDR1 is SGHRS, CDR2 YFSETQ, per germline. CDR3 protein: CASSEGDSNEQFF. The CDR3 DNA follows: TGCGCCAGCAGCGAGGGGGACAGCAATGAGCAGTTCTTC.

The CDR3 DNA reads as TGTGCCAGTAGTATAGATGGGGATGTGAACTATGGCTACACCTTC. Encoded protein: CASSIDGDVNYGYTF. The V and J genes are TRBV19 and TRBJ1-2; no firm D call. The germline V and J ends were trimmed by 0 bases and 2 bases, with 10 bases remaining between them. Germline V gene lookup returns CDR1 LNHDA and CDR2 SQIVND (reference sequence). This CDR3 is built from 15 residues. The variable domain in full, completed from reference TRBV19 and TRBJ1-2, reads DGGITQSPKYLFRKEGQNVTLSCEQNLNHDAMYWYRQDPGQGLRLIYYSQIVNDFQKGDIAEGYSVSREKKESFPLTVTSAQKNPTAFYLCASSIDGDVNYGYTFGSGTRLTVV.

V is TRBV1 and J is TRBJ1-6. TRBV1 is a documented pseudogene. The CDR3 runs to 17 residues. CDR3 protein: CTSSHKRGVAVYSPLHF. The CDR3 bases are TGCACCAGCAGCCATAAGAGGGGGGTAGCGGTCTATTCACCCCTCCACTTT.

The J gene is TRBJ2-3, the V gene TRBV6-4, with D possibly called TRBD1 or TRBD2 (5 bases each). This CDR3 has 15 residues. Trimming cost V 0 bases and J 3 bases, with 10 bases left between them. Germline-derived CDR1 and CDR2 are MRHNA and SNTAGT. In nucleotides, the CDR3 is TGTGCCAGCAGTGACTCCCTAGAGGGGACAGATACGCAGTATTTT. Encoded protein: CASSDSLEGTDTQYF.

The genes are TRBV4-2 and TRBJ2-5, with 8 nucleotides matching TRBD1. With the DNA end fitting TRBJ2-7 better, the J assignment may be wrong. CDR1 is LGHNA, CDR2 YNFKEQ, per germline. This CDR3 has 15 amino acids. The CDR3 loop is CASSRKLDRGYEQYF. In nucleotides, the CDR3 is TGTGCCAGCAGCCGAAAATTAGACAGGGGCTACGAGCAGTACTTC.

The chain couples TRBV5-4 to TRBJ1-2; D not resolved. V was pared by 0 bases and J by 6 bases, with 9 bases between. The CDR3 loop spans 13 amino acids. The V gene's germline CDR1 is SGHNT and CDR2 YYREEE (reference sequence). The CDR3 reads CASSLGNPDGYTF. CDR3 bases: TGTGCCAGCAGCTTGGGGAATCCCGATGGCTACACCTTC.

This clone qualifies as medium-sized. This chain links TRBV5-1 with TRBJ2-7, with a tentative D call TRBD2 (6 bases). V shed 0 bases and J shed 0 bases, with 13 bases lying between them. This CDR3 has 16 amino acids. The V gene's germline CDR1 is SGHRS and CDR2 YFSETQ. The CDR3 nucleotides are TGCGCCAGCAGCTTGGCCCAGGGACTGAGCTCCTACGAGCAGTACTTC. The encoded protein is CASSLAQGLSSYEQYF.

V is TRBV7-9 and J is TRBJ2-1; 8 bases map to TRBD1. J lost 4 bases, V lost 4 bases, and 12 bases had no gene match. CDR1 SEHNR and CDR2 FQNEAQ come from the germline V gene (reference sequence). The CDR3 is made up of 17 amino acids. CDR3 in amino acids: CASSSVATGELYNEQFF. The CDR3 nucleotides are TGTGCCAGCAGCTCTGTTGCGACAGGGGAGTTATACAATGAGCAGTTCTTC. Full variable domain (outside the CDR3, taken from reference TRBV7-9 and TRBJ2-1): DTGVSQNPRHKITKRGQNVTFRCDPISEHNRLYWYRQTLGQGPEFLTYFQNEAQLEKSRLLSDRFSAERPKGSFSTLEIQRTEQGDSAMYLCASSSVATGELYNEQFFGPGTRLTVL.

The rearrangement joins TRBV30 to TRBJ1-1; D not certain. The CDR3 contains 12 residues. Germline CDR1 is GTSNPN and CDR2 is SVGIG (reference sequence). V gave up 2 bases and J gave up 6 bases, with 10 bases separating them. The CDR3 DNA reads as TGTGCCTGGAGTCCAGGAAGCTCTGAAGCTTTCTTT. Amino acids: CAWSPGSSEAFF.

J is TRBJ2-7 and V is TRBV30; perhaps TRBD1 as D (5 bases). Germline CDR1 reads GTSNPN; CDR2 reads SVGIG (reference sequence). CDR3 length equals 11 residues. Trimming cost V 0 bases and J 6 bases, with 6 bases left between them. The CDR3 bases are TGTGCCTGGAGTGTAGGGGTCGAGCAGTACTTC. Translated, it gives CAWSVGVEQYF.

This chain connects TRBV6-1 to TRBJ2-7; a weak D match, TRBD1 (6 bases). CDR3 size: 13 residues. V was cut by 8 bases and J by 1 base, with 12 bases left in between. In germline, CDR1 is MNHNS, CDR2 SASEGT. The CDR3 sequence: CASRRTVSYEQYF. The CDR3 DNA follows: TGTGCCAGCCGGAGGACAGTATCCTACGAGCAGTACTTC.

This chain connects TRBV6-6 to TRBJ2-6; D remains ambiguous. Deletions cut 8 bases from V and 3 bases from J, with 8 bases between. Per germline, CDR1 MNHNY and CDR2 SVGAGI (reference sequence). The CDR3 contains 13 residues. The CDR3 region is CASGMGGANVLTF. The CDR3 DNA reads TGTGCCAGCGGGATGGGTGGGGCCAACGTCCTGACTTTC.